The TCR beta chain under discussion was sequenced for a study of OX40 agonist ivuxolimab in advanced cancers. Study as a whole: With ivuxolimab, an agonistic anti-OX40 (CD134) antibody, patients were treated. Study observations and caveats: CD4+ and CD8+ blood T cells expanded clonally by week 6 at 0.1 to 3.0 mg/kg.

The germline CDR1 and CDR2 sequences are MGHRA and YSYEKL. Trimming took 4 bases from V and 0 from J; bases not matched to a gene: 8. This CDR3 comprises 17 residues. Repertoires were generated with immunoSEQ multiplex PCR, while TCRdb's copy carries only in-frame clones and drops some. The repertoire holds 30,000 to 35,000 clones, with 65% to 80% as singletons. Turning to this clone: The antigen is not known.

This specimen was CD4+ or CD8+ T cells sorted from blood, taken in a trial of the OX40 agonist ivuxolimab. This sequence joins TRBV4-1 and TRBJ1-4; TRBD1 aligns across 7 bases. This receptor was identified in an adult with an advanced solid tumor such as melanoma, head and neck, liver or kidney cancer. CDR3 residues: CASSPRDSGATNEKLFF. Written as DNA, the CDR3 is TGCGCCAGCAGCCCCCGGGACAGTGGGGCAACTAATGAAAAACTGTTTTTT.